The entry that follows covers one T cell receptor (beta chain) sequence. Its matching antigen is unknown. This specimen comes from a study of cytomegalovirus exposure and HLA in healthy donors. Overall study: Within an early data release were about 90 million unique TCRs drawn from HLA-typed donors. Regarding the study as a whole: Based on reports, TCR beta sequences accurately predicted HLA-A and HLA-B alleles for most subjects.

Primers: 60 Vbeta forward and 13 Jbeta reverse. Profiled with immunoSEQ multiplex PCR; TCRdb holds only in-frame clones, not every one. The sample totals around 75,000 clones. The CDR3 contains 15 residues. CDR1 is SGHTA, CDR2 FQGNSA, per germline. Trimming took 7 bases from V and 1 from J; bases not matched to a gene: 4. This TCR derives from a man in his forties or fifties in good health and CMV-seropositive. The sequenced sample consisted of PBMCs. The gene calls are TRBV7-2 and TRBJ2-5, with 12 bases fitting TRBD2. CDR3 DNA sequence: TGTGCCAGCACCGGGACTAGCGGGTTCCAAGAGACCCAGTACTTC. Amino acids: CASTGTSGFQETQYF. Looking up the rest from reference TRBV7-2 and TRBJ2-5 gives the full variable domain: GAGVSQSPSNKVTEKGKDVELRCDPISGHTALYWYRQSLGQGLEFLIYFQGNSAPDKSGLPSDRFSAERTGGSVSTLTIQRTQQEDSAVYLCASTGTSGFQETQYFGPGTRLLVL.